This entry lists 14 T cell receptor beta chains sequenced from one sample in a study of T cell changes during pregnancy in multiple sclerosis. Clones were sequenced by immunoSEQ multiplex PCR, and TCRdb holds only the in-frame ones, with some missing. The table includes 85,000 to 90,000 clones, about 94% detected once. Here the sequenced sample was peripheral blood, taken after pregnancy. The receptors were gathered from a female donor in good health, enrolled as a control in a pregnancy study.

The V call is TRBV6-1, the J call TRBJ2-3; D possibly corresponds to TRBD2 (5 bases). CDR3 length: 15 residues. V was clipped by 6 bases and J by 1 base, with 14 bases between them. Germline-derived CDR1 and CDR2 are MNHNS and SASEGT. The CDR3 DNA reads as TGTGCCAGCAGGGCTCAGCGGTGGGGCACAGATACGCAGTATTTT. This sequence encodes CASRAQRWGTDTQYF.

The genes are TRBV28 and TRBJ2-1; no reliable D call. Per the germline V gene, CDR1 is MDHEN and CDR2 is SYDVKM. The CDR3 contains 14 residues. V was clipped by 2 bases and J by 4 bases, with 9 bases between them. CDR3 amino acids: CASSLAESYNEQFF. The DNA for the CDR3 is TGTGCCAGCAGTTTAGCGGAGTCATACAATGAGCAGTTCTTC.

This clone was seen once. This CDR3 reads CASSPDSSNYGYTF. The DNA of the CDR3 is TGTGCCAGCAGCCCGGACAGCTCTAACTATGGCTACACCTTC. V usage is TRBV2 and J usage is TRBJ1-2; TRBD1 might be the D (6 bases). Trimming removed 6 bases at V and 0 bases at J, with 11 bases between. There are 14 residues in the CDR3. CDR1 and CDR2 (germline): SNHLY, FYNNEI.

The chain links TRBV2 to TRBJ1-5, with a weak D call TRBD1 (6 bases). With 2 bases removed from V and 1 base from J, the gap between germline ends came to 15 bases. Germline CDR1 SNHLY, CDR2 FYNNEI. CDR3 size: 17 residues. The CDR3 sequence is CASSERPYRDSNQPQHF. CDR3 coding DNA: TGTGCCAGCAGTGAAAGACCTTACAGGGACAGCAATCAGCCCCAGCATTTT. The variable domain in full, completed from reference TRBV2 and TRBJ1-5, reads EPEVTQTPSHQVTQMGQEVILRCVPISNHLYFYWYRQILGQKVEFLVSFYNNEISEKSEIFDDQFSVERPDGSNFTLKIRSTKLEDSAMYFCASSERPYRDSNQPQHFGDGTRLSIL.

This chain links TRBV5-1 with TRBJ1-3; D not resolved. The CDR3 covers 15 residues. The germline CDR1 and CDR2 sequences are SGHRS and YFSETQ. V lost 0 bases, J lost 1 base, and 8 bases lay in between. The CDR3 DNA follows: TGCGCCAGCAGCTTGGTGTCCGGGTCTGGAAACACCATATATTTT. Translation gives CASSLVSGSGNTIYF. Using reference TRBV5-1 and TRBJ1-3 for the parts outside the CDR3, the full variable domain is KAGVTQTPRYLIKTRGQQVTLSCSPISGHRSVSWYQQTPGQGLQFLFEYFSETQRNKGNFPGRFSGRQFSNSRSEMNVSTLELGDSALYLCASSLVSGSGNTIYFGEGSWLTVV.

V usage is TRBV7-2 and J usage is TRBJ2-7, with D perhaps matching TRBD2 (6 bases). This CDR3 region has 15 residues. The ends were cut back, 2 bases at V and 3 bases at J, with 14 bases in the middle. Germline assignment: CDR1 SGHTA and CDR2 FQGNSA. Written as DNA, the CDR3 is TGTGCCAGCAGCTTAATGGAAGCGGGCGACTACGAGCAGTACTTC. Translating it yields CASSLMEAGDYEQYF.

CDR3 amino acids: CASSLESSGSYEQFF. DNA for the CDR3: TGTGCCAGCAGCTTAGAGTCTAGCGGGAGCTATGAGCAGTTCTTC. The gene calls are TRBV13 and TRBJ2-1, with 10 bases that match TRBD2. Germline trimming cut 1 base from V and 8 bases from J; bases unmatched to any gene: 5. The CDR3 runs 15 residues. CDR1 PRHDT and CDR2 FYEKMQ come from the germline V gene (reference sequence).

The chain recombines TRBV14 with TRBJ1-2; tentatively, D is TRBD1 (6 bases). The CDR3 loop spans 15 amino acids. Germline V gives CDR1 SGHDN, CDR2 FVKESK. The V end was cut by 1 base, the J end by 2 bases, with 11 bases between. Written as DNA, the CDR3 is TGTGCCAGCAGCCAAGTATGGACAGCGAACTATGGCTACACCTTC. This encodes CASSQVWTANYGYTF.

The chain uses TRBV27 and TRBJ2-7, with 9 nucleotides matching TRBD1. Trimming cost V 2 bases and J 5 bases; bases outside gene matches: 7. The CDR3 consists of 15 residues. Germline CDR1 reads MNHEY; CDR2 reads SMNVEV (reference sequence). The CDR3, as DNA: TGTGCCAGCAGTTTAAGAGGGACAGGGTACCACGAGCAGTACTTC. Translating it yields CASSLRGTGYHEQYF.

The V call is TRBV5-1, the J call TRBJ2-2, with 8 bases lining up with TRBD2. This CDR3 is built from 16 residues. The ends lost 3 bases at V and 0 bases at J; junction bases unmatched: 4. Germline lookup yields CDR1 SGHRS and CDR2 YFSETQ. For the CDR3, the DNA is TGCGCCAGCAGCTCTATAGCGGGATCGAACACCGGGGAGCTGTTTTTT. Translated, it gives CASSSIAGSNTGELFF.

CDR3 sequence (DNA): TGTGCCAGTAGTTGGGGGACTAGCGCAACCTACGAGCAGTACTTC. Protein: CASSWGTSATYEQYF. The chain couples TRBV19 to TRBJ2-7; TRBD2 agrees at 10 bases. The V gene end was trimmed by 5 bases and the J gene end by 2 bases; junction bases not matched to a gene: 6. Germline V gene lookup returns CDR1 LNHDA and CDR2 SQIVND (reference sequence). The CDR3 runs to 15 residues.

The V call is TRBV5-1, the J call TRBJ2-7, with 9 bases that match TRBD1. Trimming cost V 7 bases and J 4 bases; bases outside gene matches: 9. The CDR3 is 14 residues long. Germline V gene lookup returns CDR1 SGHRS and CDR2 YFSETQ. CDR3 residues: CASGTGGPTYEQYF. CDR3 DNA: TGCGCCAGCGGAACAGGGGGCCCGACTTACGAGCAGTACTTC.

This chain joins TRBV5-4 and TRBJ2-1, with 12 bases lining up with TRBD2. The CDR3 extends over 16 amino acids. Germline V CDR1 and CDR2: SGHNT, YYREEE (reference sequence). Trimming cost V 5 bases and J 2 bases; bases outside gene matches: 5. CDR3 coding DNA: TGTGCCAGCAGTAGGACTAGCGGGATCGCCTACAATGAGCAGTTCTTC. Amino acid sequence: CASSRTSGIAYNEQFF.

This chain uses TRBV7-8 with TRBJ2-1, with a possible D match to TRBD1 (6 bases). CDR3 length equals 17 residues. Germline CDR1 reads SGHVS; CDR2 reads FQNEAQ. Trimming took 5 bases from V and 5 from J, leaving 22 bases between them. DNA of the CDR3: TGTGCCAGCAGCACATCCCGTGGGGGCCGGCCTGACAATGAGCAGTTCTTC. Translated: CASSTSRGGRPDNEQFF.